The rows below give T cell receptor beta chains drawn from one sample of a study of identical twins. TCRdb re-called the 5' RACE reads through MiXCR, storing one row per CDR3 protein. The table has hundreds of thousands of distinct CDR3 sequences, 5.5% to 6.5% seen once. Sequencing was carried out using naive T cells sorted from blood. These receptors were taken from a man in his late teens or twenties in good health. Each CDR3 is given with its conserved first and last residue. A D gene is named only where the DNA matches it firmly. Clone sizes are given selectively: once, few, many, or a class where the clone is expanded.

TRBV20-1,.,.,TRBJ2-5,CSAGKVAWEETQYF,TGCAGTGCTGGGAAAGTAGCGTGGGAAGAGACCCAGTACTTC
TRBV3-1,.,TRBD1,TRBJ2-7,CASSKDRVEQYF,TGTGCCAGCAGCAAAGACAGGGTCGAGCAGTACTTC
TRBV12-3/TRBV12-4,many,.,TRBJ2-1,CASSRRELREQFF,TGTGCCAGCAGCCGGCGAGAATTGAGAGAGCAGTTCTTC
TRBV29-1,few,.,TRBJ1-2,CSVQRVSNYGYTF,TGCAGCGTTCAAAGGGTCTCTAACTATGGCTACACCTTC
TRBV6-2/TRBV6-3,.,.,TRBJ1-6,CASSSRALHGPPLHF,TGTGCCAGCAGTTCCAGAGCGCTCCACGGGCCACCCCTCCACTTT
TRBV3-1,.,TRBD2,TRBJ2-1,CASSQAGGFLTEQFF,TGTGCCAGCAGCCAAGCGGGGGGATTTTTGACTGAGCAGTTCTTC
TRBV20-1,few,.,TRBJ1-1,CSASLGAYTEAFF,TGCAGTGCTAGTCTGGGGGCCTACACTGAAGCTTTCTTT
TRBV10-3,.,.,TRBJ2-7,CAISDRGDSYEQYF,TGTGCCATCAGTGACAGGGGGGATTCCTACGAGCAGTACTTC
TRBV15,many,.,TRBJ1-4,CATSRVPGDEKLFF,TGTGCCACCAGCAGAGTCCCCGGGGATGAAAAACTGTTTTTT
TRBV19,.,.,TRBJ2-3,CASSIMWEDTQYF,TGTGCCAGTAGTATAATGTGGGAAGATACGCAGTATTTT
TRBV24-1,many,.,TRBJ2-1,CATSDAGQTKAYF,TGTGCCACCAGTGATGCGGGACAGACAAAGGCCTACTTC
TRBV7-3,many,.,TRBJ2-3,CASSTPYYTDTQYF,TGTGCCAGCAGCACCCCCTACTACACAGATACGCAGTATTTT
TRBV5-5,few,TRBD2,TRBJ2-2,CASSRSGSLWELFF,TGTGCCAGCAGCCGTAGCGGGAGCCTGTGGGAGCTGTTTTTT
TRBV14,.,.,TRBJ2-2,CASSQNYNTGELFF,TGTGCCAGCAGCCAAAATTATAACACCGGGGAGCTGTTTTTT
TRBV12-3/TRBV12-4,many,TRBD1,TRBJ1-5,CASSLTGAGGFQPQHF,TGTGCCAGCAGTTTAACAGGTGCAGGGGGGTTTCAGCCCCAGCATTTT
TRBV10-3,many,TRBD1,TRBJ2-5,CAAGTGEETQYF,TGTGCCGCCGGGACAGGGGAAGAGACCCAGTACTTC